Sequencing of this T cell receptor (beta chain) was carried out in a study of T cell repertoires in ileal Crohn's disease. Time point in this sample: neoterminal ileum biopsy at postoperative endoscopy, about 6 months after surgery. The CDR3 covers 13 residues. Germline V gives CDR1 MNHNS, CDR2 SASEGT. Trimming stripped 1 base from V and 5 bases from J, with 8 bases between. Study observations and caveats: Clonal expansions were more frequent in active smokers than non-smokers at surgery.

Data came from immunoSEQ multiplex PCR; TCRdb stores just in-frame clones and leaves some out. The table shows fewer than 9,500 clones, with around 70% occurring only once. Remarks on this clone: The antigen is not known.

The sequence was collected from an adult with Crohn's disease. This sequence joins TRBV6-1 and TRBJ1-1, with D tentatively TRBD1 (5 bases). The specimen sequenced was ileal tissue. The CDR3 nucleotides are TGTGCCAGCAGTGAAGGTAGGGGAACTGAAGCTTTCTTT. The encoded protein is CASSEGRGTEAFF.